Below, 13 T cell receptor beta chains from the same sample are listed, as sequenced in a study of blood T cell repertoires in COVID-19. Generated by immunoSEQ multiplex PCR, the TCRdb table keeps only in-frame clones and is missing some. This table holds approximately 170,000 clones, about 92% found once. The sequenced sample was peripheral blood. The receptor set was obtained from a woman aged 60 to 75 with COVID-19, enrolled during active disease.

The chain links TRBV6-5 to TRBJ2-3; possibly TRBD1 for D (6 bases). Germline CDR1 MNHEY, CDR2 SVGAGI. The CDR3 covers 15 residues. V lost 6 bases and J 5 bases, leaving 18 bases between the germline ends. CDR3: CASSKTQGSIDTQYF. The CDR3 DNA reads TGTGCCAGCAGCAAAACTCAGGGGTCAATAGATACGCAGTATTTT.

The chain couples TRBV2 to TRBJ1-5; 9 nucleotides match TRBD1. This CDR3 is built from 18 residues. Germline V CDR1 and CDR2: SNHLY, FYNNEI. Trimming cost V 4 bases and J 3 bases; bases outside gene matches: 13. The CDR3 loop reads CASSAPATGTGFNQPQHF. Here the CDR3 DNA reads TGTGCCAGCAGTGCGCCGGCGACCGGGACAGGGTTCAATCAGCCCCAGCATTTT.

The chain carries TRBV18 and TRBJ1-1; D gene uncertain. V was pared by 6 bases and J by 3 bases, with 14 bases between. The length of the CDR3 is 14 residues. Germline CDR1 KGHSH, CDR2 LQKENI. CDR3 DNA sequence: TGTGCCAGCTCCGGGGTGTCAGACTACACTGAAGCTTTCTTT. Translation: CASSGVSDYTEAFF.

This clone has only a few counts. The chain links TRBV19 to TRBJ2-2; tentative D call: TRBD1 (5 bases). V dropped 11 bases and J dropped 3 bases, with 13 bases sitting between them. Germline-derived CDR1 and CDR2 are LNHDA and SQIVND (reference sequence). CDR3 length equals 13 residues. DNA of the CDR3: TGTGCCGGACAAAACCTTGACACCGGGGAGCTGTTTTTT. Encoded protein: CAGQNLDTGELFF.

This chain links TRBV5-6 with TRBJ1-1, with D possibly being TRBD1 (5 bases). The CDR3 runs to 13 residues. The germline V and J ends were trimmed by 2 bases and 4 bases, with 9 bases remaining between them. CDR1 and CDR2 from the germline V gene are SGHDT and YYEEEE. The CDR3 DNA is TGTGCCAGCAGCTTTTGGGGGGTCACTGAAGCTTTCTTT. Its translation: CASSFWGVTEAFF.

The gene calls are TRBV11-1 and TRBJ1-1; TRBD1 matches at 8 bases. Germline trimming cut 5 bases from V and 3 bases from J; bases unmatched to any gene: 11. The CDR3 length is 16 residues. Looked up from germline, CDR1 is SGHAT and CDR2 is FQDESV (reference sequence). In DNA form, the CDR3 reads TGTGCCAGCAGCCCCCATCGGACAGGGCGACACACTGAAGCTTTCTTT. The encoded protein is CASSPHRTGRHTEAFF. The whole variable domain, remainder taken from reference TRBV11-1 and TRBJ1-1, is EAEVAQSPRYKITEKSQAVAFWCDPISGHATLYWYRQILGQGPELLVQFQDESVVDDSQLPKDRFSAERLKGVDSTLKIQPAELGDSAMYLCASSPHRTGRHTEAFFGQGTRLTVV.

The chain uses TRBV5-5 and TRBJ1-5; D is unresolved. Trimming shortened V by 7 bases and J by 1 base, and 9 bases separated the two germline ends. The germline V gene has CDR1 SGHKS and CDR2 YYEKEE (reference sequence). This CDR3 has 13 amino acids. CDR3 sequence reads: CASGEGSNQPQHF. CDR3 nucleotide sequence: TGTGCCAGCGGAGAGGGCAGCAATCAGCCCCAGCATTTT.

The DNA of the CDR3 is TGTGCCAGCAGCGTAGAGCACTCTGGAAACACCATATATTTT. Translation: CASSVEHSGNTIYF. The genes are TRBV9 and TRBJ1-3; D is unresolved. The V gene's germline CDR1 is SGDLS and CDR2 YYNGEE. There are 14 residues in the CDR3. V lost 0 bases to trimming and J lost 0 bases, with 4 bases between them.

The chain has TRBV29-1 and TRBJ1-2; TRBD1 might be the D (5 bases). There are 14 residues in the CDR3. In germline, CDR1 is SQVTM, CDR2 ANQGSEA. The ends were cut back, 0 bases at V and 7 bases at J, with 15 bases in the middle. The CDR3 here is CSVEDRGGIGGYTF. For the CDR3, the DNA is TGCAGCGTTGAAGATCGGGGGGGAATCGGTGGCTACACCTTC. Full variable domain (missing parts from reference TRBV29-1 and TRBJ1-2): SAVISQKPSRDICQRGTSLTIQCQVDSQVTMMFWYRQQPGQSLTLIATANQGSEATYESGFVIDKFPISRPNLTFSTLTVSNMSPEDSSIYLCSVEDRGGIGGYTFGSGTRLTVV.

The V call is TRBV5-1, the J call TRBJ2-2, with D possibly being TRBD2 (5 bases). The CDR3 runs 13 residues. V was clipped by 3 bases and J by 6 bases, with 9 bases between them. Germline assignment: CDR1 SGHRS and CDR2 YFSETQ. The CDR3 reads CASSSRESGELFF. The DNA for the CDR3 is TGCGCCAGCAGCTCAAGGGAGTCCGGGGAGCTGTTTTTT.

V usage is TRBV2 and J usage is TRBJ2-7; the D is unclear. This CDR3 contains 10 residues. Germline CDR1 is SNHLY and CDR2 is FYNNEI. Trimming stripped 7 bases from V and 4 bases from J, with 5 bases between. CDR3: CASTGYEQYF. CDR3 nucleotide sequence: TGTGCCAGCACAGGATACGAGCAGTACTTC.

The gene calls are TRBV15 and TRBJ2-3; TRBD2 matches at 14 bases. Germline CDR1 and CDR2: LNHNV and YYDKDF (reference sequence). CDR3 length: 18 residues. Germline trimming cut 3 bases from V and 6 bases from J; bases unmatched to any gene: 11. CDR3 residues: CATSRDGLAGGPKDTQYF. The CDR3 bases are TGTGCCACCAGCAGGGACGGACTAGCGGGGGGTCCTAAGGATACGCAGTATTTT.

This sequence joins TRBV10-3 and TRBJ2-3, with 8 bases matching TRBD2. V lost 7 bases to trimming and J lost 4 bases; unmatched junction nucleotides: 7. CDR3 size: 14 residues. The germline CDR1 and CDR2 sequences are ENHRY and SYGVKD. The DNA of the CDR3 is TGTGCCATCACCCGGGGGGGCGGGGCAGATACGCAGTATTTT. Encoded protein: CAITRGGGADTQYF.